A selection of T cell receptor beta chains follows, all from one sample in a study of T cells after yellow fever vaccination. TCRdb used MiXCR to reprocess the 5' RACE reads, holding one entry per CDR3 protein. The repertoire holds 500,000 to 650,000 distinct CDR3 sequences, with 9% to 15% as singletons. The sample was PBMCs, taken on the day of the yellow fever booster vaccination. The receptors derive from a man aged 25 to 40 who received the YFV17D yellow fever vaccine. Each CDR3 is given without its conserved first and last residue. The D gene is left open where the match is weak.

v_call: TRBV25-1
d_call: NA
j_call: TRBJ1-3
cdr3_aa: ASFSGNTIY

v_call: TRBV20-1
d_call: NA
j_call: TRBJ2-3
cdr3_aa: SAREAQSDTQY

v_call: TRBV11-2
d_call: NA
j_call: TRBJ2-3
cdr3_aa: ASSHTGDTQY

v_call: TRBV28
d_call: TRBD2
j_call: TRBJ2-4
cdr3_aa: ASWASGKNIQY

v_call: TRBV12-3/TRBV12-4
d_call: NA
j_call: TRBJ1-1
cdr3_aa: ASSRSGRRPNTEAF

v_call: TRBV6-2/TRBV6-3
d_call: NA
j_call: TRBJ1-6
cdr3_aa: ASSWGPSSYNSPLH

v_call: TRBV5-4
d_call: TRBD1
j_call: TRBJ2-7
cdr3_aa: ASTVQGASYEQY

v_call: TRBV6-5
d_call: NA
j_call: TRBJ2-7
cdr3_aa: ASSYSVDWGFYEQY

v_call: TRBV11-1
d_call: TRBD2
j_call: TRBJ2-7
cdr3_aa: ASLELRSSGSLGLYEQY

v_call: TRBV12-3/TRBV12-4
d_call: NA
j_call: TRBJ2-1
cdr3_aa: ASSSGNLELATKQF

v_call: TRBV5-4
d_call: TRBD1
j_call: TRBJ2-7
cdr3_aa: ASSLGNTGVYEQY

v_call: TRBV11-2
d_call: NA
j_call: TRBJ2-1
cdr3_aa: ASSLPGVGNEQF

v_call: TRBV20-1
d_call: NA
j_call: TRBJ2-7
cdr3_aa: SAERTVGTYEQY

v_call: TRBV20-1
d_call: NA
j_call: TRBJ2-1
cdr3_aa: SARFGWEQF

v_call: TRBV10-3
d_call: NA
j_call: TRBJ1-3
cdr3_aa: AISPREVGKGNTIY

v_call: TRBV12-3/TRBV12-4
d_call: TRBD1
j_call: TRBJ1-2
cdr3_aa: ASSKDRDYYGYT

v_call: TRBV29-1
d_call: TRBD2
j_call: TRBJ2-3
cdr3_aa: SATRGLAGVGDTQY

v_call: TRBV10-3
d_call: TRBD2
j_call: TRBJ2-5
cdr3_aa: ATLGGSQETQY

v_call: TRBV30
d_call: TRBD1
j_call: TRBJ1-4
cdr3_aa: AFRTGGREKLF

v_call: TRBV9
d_call: NA
j_call: TRBJ2-5
cdr3_aa: ASSVGSPGGLQETQY

v_call: TRBV29-1
d_call: TRBD1
j_call: TRBJ1-2
cdr3_aa: SVPEPGTAYGYT

v_call: TRBV20-1
d_call: NA
j_call: TRBJ2-7
cdr3_aa: SARHRPPGYEQY

v_call: TRBV19
d_call: TRBD1
j_call: TRBJ1-6
cdr3_aa: ASSTLEQGGSPLH

v_call: TRBV27
d_call: TRBD2
j_call: TRBJ2-3
cdr3_aa: ASSFLTTSVDTQY

v_call: TRBV20-1
d_call: TRBD2
j_call: TRBJ2-3
cdr3_aa: SARDLAESTDTQY

v_call: TRBV7-6
d_call: TRBD1
j_call: TRBJ1-4
cdr3_aa: ACMSRGQNEKLF

v_call: TRBV9
d_call: NA
j_call: TRBJ1-6
cdr3_aa: ASSVVDGTHYNSPLH

v_call: TRBV7-2
d_call: NA
j_call: TRBJ2-7
cdr3_aa: ASRVLSSYEQY

v_call: TRBV6-1
d_call: TRBD2
j_call: TRBJ2-1
cdr3_aa: ATLTSGRGNEQF

v_call: TRBV10-3
d_call: TRBD2
j_call: TRBJ2-1
cdr3_aa: AITGLAGNEQF

v_call: TRBV10-2
d_call: NA
j_call: TRBJ2-2
cdr3_aa: ASKAALGNTGELF

v_call: TRBV20-1
d_call: NA
j_call: TRBJ2-5
cdr3_aa: SARDHQETQY

v_call: TRBV7-9
d_call: NA
j_call: TRBJ2-2
cdr3_aa: ASSLPWQNTGELF

v_call: TRBV7-2
d_call: NA
j_call: TRBJ2-3
cdr3_aa: ASSLQVGTDTQY

v_call: TRBV20-1
d_call: NA
j_call: TRBJ2-5
cdr3_aa: SARGVGAHGY

v_call: TRBV7-2
d_call: NA
j_call: TRBJ2-1
cdr3_aa: ASSFQPRSYNEQF

v_call: TRBV27
d_call: NA
j_call: TRBJ2-2
cdr3_aa: ASSFTRATGELF

v_call: TRBV12-3/TRBV12-4
d_call: TRBD1
j_call: TRBJ2-3
cdr3_aa: ASSHGQGSADTQY

v_call: TRBV7-2
d_call: NA
j_call: TRBJ2-1
cdr3_aa: ASSLDHGSYNEQF

v_call: TRBV7-2
d_call: NA
j_call: TRBJ2-3
cdr3_aa: ASSRTGLTQY

v_call: TRBV7-2
d_call: NA
j_call: TRBJ2-4
cdr3_aa: ASSFGWGAAKNIQY

v_call: TRBV20-1
d_call: TRBD1
j_call: TRBJ2-3
cdr3_aa: SAQRWEGGEGTQY

v_call: TRBV3-1
d_call: NA
j_call: TRBJ2-7
cdr3_aa: ASSPQGTLYEQY

v_call: TRBV7-9
d_call: TRBD1
j_call: TRBJ2-5
cdr3_aa: ASSSTGKETQY

v_call: TRBV20-1
d_call: TRBD2
j_call: TRBJ2-7
cdr3_aa: SARGGYSYEQY

v_call: TRBV6-4
d_call: NA
j_call: TRBJ2-3
cdr3_aa: ASSHSEADTQY

v_call: TRBV12-3/TRBV12-4
d_call: NA
j_call: TRBJ2-1
cdr3_aa: ASTNSEGKAHFEQF

v_call: TRBV28
d_call: NA
j_call: TRBJ1-5
cdr3_aa: ASSFVGLGQPQH

v_call: TRBV18
d_call: TRBD1
j_call: TRBJ2-7
cdr3_aa: ASSPGTDNGQY

v_call: TRBV5-1
d_call: NA
j_call: TRBJ2-7
cdr3_aa: ASSLGQGLEQY

v_call: TRBV14
d_call: NA
j_call: TRBJ2-3
cdr3_aa: ASSPPTNTQY

v_call: TRBV29-1
d_call: NA
j_call: TRBJ1-1
cdr3_aa: SIKPRWGTEAF

v_call: TRBV7-2
d_call: NA
j_call: TRBJ1-1
cdr3_aa: ASIPTGGYGTEAF

v_call: TRBV7-8
d_call: TRBD1
j_call: TRBJ1-3
cdr3_aa: ASSPQGATGNTIY

v_call: TRBV10-3
d_call: NA
j_call: TRBJ1-1
cdr3_aa: AIGRDTEAF